Listed here are 28 T cell receptor beta chains from one sample, sequenced in a study of cytomegalovirus exposure and HLA in healthy donors. The study ran its PCR with 60 Vbeta and 13 Jbeta primers. Profiling relied on immunoSEQ multiplex PCR, and the TCRdb table lists in-frame clones only, not all of them. The data contain some 170,000 clones, roughly 76% of them singletons. The sequenced sample consisted of PBMCs. The receptors derive from a woman aged 18-30 years in good health and CMV-seropositive.

V gene TRBV13 combines with J gene TRBJ2-5; D is possibly TRBD2 (6 bases). Per the germline V gene, CDR1 is PRHDT and CDR2 is FYEKMQ (reference sequence). This CDR3 region has 17 residues. Trimming cost V 6 bases and J 5 bases, with 25 bases left between them. The CDR3: CASSSIYLTGERETQYF. The CDR3 DNA sequence: TGTGCCAGCAGTTCCATCTACCTTACGGGAGAGAGGGAGACCCAGTACTTC.

This rearrangement joins TRBV15 to TRBJ1-1; D remains ambiguous. V shed 2 bases and J shed 7 bases, with 11 bases lying between them. The CDR3 extends over 13 amino acids. Germline V gene data show CDR1 as LNHNV and CDR2 as YYDKDF (reference sequence). In DNA form, the CDR3 reads TGTGCCACCAGCAGAAGTCAGGTTGGTGAAGCTTTCTTT. This gives the protein CATSRSQVGEAFF. Full variable domain (remainder filled in from reference TRBV15 and TRBJ1-1): DAMVIQNPRYQVTQFGKPVTLSCSQTLNHNVMYWYQQKSSQAPKLLFHYYDKDFNNEADTPDNFQSRRPNTSFCFLDIRSPGLGDTAMYLCATSRSQVGEAFFGQGTRLTVV.

The chain combines TRBV10-2 with TRBJ2-3; tentative D call: TRBD2 (7 bases). CDR3 size: 15 residues. Germline V gene sequence: CDR1 WSHSY, CDR2 SAAADI. Between the trimmed V and J ends, which lost 5 bases and 0 bases, there was a span of 12 bases. The CDR3 bases are TGCGCCAGCAGTCTCGGGGGGCTCAGCACAGATACGCAGTATTTT. Protein sequence: CASSLGGLSTDTQYF.

This clone was seen a few times. The chain recombines TRBV29-1 with TRBJ1-6; 8 positions match TRBD1. This CDR3 spans 17 amino acids. Germline V CDR1 and CDR2: SQVTM, ANQGSEA. Losses at the gene ends were 2 bases for V and 1 base for J; bases not matched to a gene: 7. The DNA for the CDR3 is TGCAGCGTTGAAACTAGACAGGGGTGGTCCTATAATTCACCCCTCCACTTT. Amino acids: CSVETRQGWSYNSPLHF.

The chain has TRBV5-1 and TRBJ2-3; 9 bases match TRBD1. Trimming took 9 bases from V and 4 from J; bases not matched to a gene: 15. The CDR3 covers 16 residues. Germline V gives CDR1 SGHRS, CDR2 YFSETQ. This CDR3 reads CATSPSRDRAPDTQYF. CDR3 bases: TGCGCCACTTCCCCGTCACGGGACAGGGCTCCAGATACGCAGTATTTT.

The rearrangement uses TRBV5-1 and TRBJ2-5; 11 bases fit TRBD2. The CDR3 extends over 14 amino acids. Germline trimming cut 4 bases from V and 9 bases from J; bases unmatched to any gene: 8. The germline gives CDR1 SGHRS, CDR2 YFSETQ. The CDR3 region has the DNA TGCGCCAGCAGCCCGGGACTAGCGGTAGGAGCCCAGTACTTC. Its protein is CASSPGLAVGAQYF. Using reference TRBV5-1 and TRBJ2-5 for the parts outside the CDR3, the full variable domain is KAGVTQTPRYLIKTRGQQVTLSCSPISGHRSVSWYQQTPGQGLQFLFEYFSETQRNKGNFPGRFSGRQFSNSRSEMNVSTLELGDSALYLCASSPGLAVGAQYFGPGTRLLVL.

This chain connects TRBV6-5 to TRBJ1-3; TRBD1 is a possible D gene (5 bases). Trimming left V 6 bases short and J 4 bases short, with 16 bases between. Germline-derived CDR1 and CDR2 are MNHEY and SVGAGI. The CDR3 extends over 15 amino acids. CDR3 loop: CASSPTQGPGNTIYF. The CDR3 DNA is TGTGCCAGCAGCCCGACGCAGGGTCCCGGAAACACCATATATTTT.

The V gene is TRBV2, the J gene TRBJ2-5; D is uncertain. The germline gives CDR1 SNHLY, CDR2 FYNNEI. V lost 1 base to trimming and J lost 4 bases, with 10 bases between them. The CDR3 loop spans 14 amino acids. CDR3 loop: CASSEGRRGETQYF. The CDR3 nucleotides read TGTGCCAGCAGTGAAGGTCGGAGAGGAGAGACCCAGTACTTC.

The genes are TRBV27 and TRBJ1-5; maybe TRBD1 (5 bases). V was clipped by 0 bases and J by 4 bases, with 7 bases between them. This CDR3 region has 14 residues. Germline values: CDR1 MNHEY, CDR2 SMNVEV (reference sequence). The CDR3 nucleotides are TGTGCCAGCAGTTTATCAGGGGATAATCAGCCCCAGCATTTT. Protein product: CASSLSGDNQPQHF.

Comments on this clone: It is likely a read error, because the conserved phenylalanine at the end of the CDR3 is missing. The chain has TRBV4-1 and TRBJ2-7; unclear D gene. The CDR3 is made up of 13 amino acids. Trimming stripped 3 bases from V and 4 bases from J, with 10 bases between. Germline V gene lookup returns CDR1 MGHRA and CDR2 YSYEKL. The CDR3 protein is CASSHRGQYEQYL. In nucleotides, the CDR3 is TGCGCCAGCAGCCATAGAGGTCAATACGAGCAGTACCTC.

This clone appeared a few times. The J gene is TRBJ2-1, the V gene TRBV6-1, with 12 positions matching TRBD2. This CDR3 spans 15 amino acids. Germline-derived CDR1 and CDR2 are MNHNS and SASEGT. Unmatched junction bases numbered 0, after V lost 2 bases and J lost 4 bases. CDR3 loop: CASSETSGGYNEQFF. The CDR3 DNA follows: TGTGCCAGCAGTGAAACTAGCGGGGGGTACAATGAGCAGTTCTTC.

This clone was found once. The chain recombines TRBV6-6 with TRBJ2-7; 7 positions match TRBD1. Germline CDR1 and CDR2: MNHNY and SVGAGI (reference sequence). This CDR3 has 13 residues. The ends lost 5 bases at V and 5 bases at J; junction bases unmatched: 6. CDR3 coding DNA: TGTGCCAGCAGTGACAGGGAATCCCACGAGCAGTACTTC. Translation: CASSDRESHEQYF.

J is TRBJ1-1 and V is TRBV7-9; D unresolved. There are 12 residues in the CDR3. The germline V gene encodes CDR1 SEHNR and CDR2 FQNEAQ (reference sequence). The germline V and J ends were trimmed by 3 bases and 3 bases, with 5 bases remaining between them. CDR3 nucleotide sequence: TGTGCCAGCAGCTTTTATTACACTGAAGCTTTCTTT. It translates to CASSFYYTEAFF.

The chain has TRBV2 and TRBJ1-1; D unresolved. In germline, CDR1 is SNHLY, CDR2 FYNNEI. This CDR3 region has 14 residues. V lost 6 bases and J 1 base, leaving 12 bases between the germline ends. The DNA for the CDR3 is TGTGCCAGCAGGGCTGGGCACAAGAACACTGAAGCTTTCTTT. This encodes CASRAGHKNTEAFF.

This clone was found once. The genes are TRBV11-2 and TRBJ1-2, with D perhaps TRBD1 (5 bases). The V and J ends lost 2 bases and 4 bases respectively, with 8 bases between them. Germline loops: CDR1 SGHAT, CDR2 FQNNGV. The CDR3 sequence is 13 residues long. Here the CDR3 reads CASSLPQGYGYTF. CDR3 in DNA: TGTGCCAGCAGCTTACCTCAGGGCTATGGCTACACCTTC.

This chain links TRBV5-1 with TRBJ2-1; 11 nucleotides align to TRBD2. J was trimmed by 9 bases and V by 2 bases; bases with no gene match: 4. Germline V CDR1 and CDR2: SGHRS, YFSETQ. The CDR3 length is 14 residues. The CDR3 loop is CASSLLAGEGEQFF. The CDR3 DNA follows: TGCGCCAGCAGCTTACTAGCGGGAGAGGGTGAGCAGTTCTTC.

The chain recombines TRBV7-8 with TRBJ1-1; D is possibly TRBD1 (5 bases). Germline V lookup: CDR1 SGHVS, CDR2 FQNEAQ. V was shortened by 1 base and J by 6 bases, with 9 bases between the two germline ends. The CDR3 extends over 13 amino acids. CDR3 coding DNA: TGTGCCAGCAGCTTAGTTTTGGGGCCTGAAGCTTTCTTT. Residues: CASSLVLGPEAFF.

The V call is TRBV21-1, the J call TRBJ1-2; the D segment call TRBD1 is taken from the table without a DNA check. TRBV21-1 is a pseudogene. The CDR3 totals 13 residues. The chain's CDR3 is CASKTDRNYGYTF. In DNA, the CDR3 is TGTGCCAGCAAGACCGACAGAAATTATGGCTACACCTTC.

This sequence joins TRBV5-4 and TRBJ1-1; no definite D call. The CDR3 runs 15 residues. Deletions cut 0 bases from V and 5 bases from J, with 14 bases between. CDR1 is SGHNT and CDR2 is YYREEE in the germline V gene (reference sequence). Here the CDR3 DNA reads TGTGCCAGCAGCTTGGCCCTCATTAGCTCAACTGAAGCTTTCTTT. Its protein is CASSLALISSTEAFF. Supplemented by reference TRBV5-4 and TRBJ1-1, the full variable domain reads ETGVTQSPTHLIKTRGQQVTLRCSSQSGHNTVSWYQQALGQGPQFIFQYYREEENGRGNFPPRFSGLQFPNYSSELNVNALELDDSALYLCASSLALISSTEAFFGQGTRLTVV.

The chain is built from TRBV4-1 and TRBJ2-5; a weak D match, TRBD2 (6 bases). The CDR3 totals 14 residues. V shed 2 bases and J shed 5 bases, with 12 bases lying between them. CDR1 is MGHRA, CDR2 YSYEKL, per germline. The CDR3 DNA reads TGCGCCAGCAGCCAACCGGGGGTTGGGGAGACCCAGTACTTC. It translates to CASSQPGVGETQYF.

The chain links TRBV20-1 to TRBJ2-5; D not certain. The CDR3 runs to 10 residues. V was cut by 6 bases and J by 5 bases, with 7 bases left in between. CDR1 and CDR2 (germline): DFQATT, SNEGSKA (reference sequence). Here the CDR3 DNA reads TGCAGTGCGGTCAGTGAGACCCAGTACTTC. Its protein is CSAVSETQYF.

This chain uses TRBV6-1 with TRBJ1-1; D may be TRBD1 (5 bases). The germline V gene encodes CDR1 MNHNS and CDR2 SASEGT. The length of the CDR3 is 13 residues. V lost 3 bases, J lost 4 bases, and 9 bases lay in between. CDR3 amino acids: CASSEAGLTEAFF. The CDR3 DNA is TGTGCCAGCAGTGAGGCAGGGCTCACTGAAGCTTTCTTT.

This clone came up a few times. The chain uses TRBV13 and TRBJ2-3, with D possibly TRBD2 on 6 matching bases. CDR1 and CDR2 from the germline V gene are PRHDT and FYEKMQ (reference sequence). The CDR3 is 16 residues long. The V end was cut by 1 base, the J end by 1 base, with 12 bases between. The CDR3 bases are TGTGCCAGCAGCTTAGATCTGGGGGAGGGCACAGATACGCAGTATTTT. It specifies CASSLDLGEGTDTQYF.

The CDR3 loop reads CASSPTGENYEQYF. The CDR3 DNA is TGTGCCAGCAGTCCGACAGGGGAAAACTACGAGCAGTACTTC. The J gene is TRBJ2-7, the V gene TRBV7-3, with 8 bases that match TRBD1. The CDR3 runs to 14 residues. After removal of 6 bases from V and 3 bases from J, the junction contained 7 bases not matched to a gene. CDR1 and CDR2 (germline): SGHTA, FQGTGA.

This chain joins TRBV5-4 and TRBJ2-7; a weak D match, TRBD2 (5 bases). Trimming took 2 bases from V and 3 from J, leaving 15 bases between them. From germline, CDR1 is SGHNT and CDR2 YYREEE (reference sequence). The CDR3 is 15 amino acids. CDR3 protein: CASSFGGEIIYEQYF. DNA for the CDR3: TGTGCCAGCAGCTTTGGTGGGGAGATCATCTACGAGCAGTACTTC. The whole variable domain, remainder taken from reference TRBV5-4 and TRBJ2-7, is ETGVTQSPTHLIKTRGQQVTLRCSSQSGHNTVSWYQQALGQGPQFIFQYYREEENGRGNFPPRFSGLQFPNYSSELNVNALELDDSALYLCASSFGGEIIYEQYFGPGTRLTVT.

V is TRBV19 and J is TRBJ1-5, with 7 nucleotides matching TRBD1. The germline CDR1 and CDR2 sequences are LNHDA and SQIVND (reference sequence). The ends lost 5 bases at V and 1 base at J; junction bases unmatched: 5. The CDR3 runs to 15 residues. CDR3: CASSQEGGSNQPQHF. Here the CDR3 DNA reads TGTGCCAGTAGTCAGGAAGGGGGCAGCAATCAGCCCCAGCATTTT.

The V and J genes are TRBV7-2 and TRBJ2-1, with D tentatively TRBD1 (5 bases). The CDR3 has 16 amino acids. The germline gives CDR1 SGHTA, CDR2 FQGNSA. V dropped 5 bases and J dropped 0 bases, with 14 bases sitting between them. The CDR3 nucleotides are TGTGCCAGCAGCCTTCCCCGGACAAACTCCTACAATGAGCAGTTCTTC. This gives the protein CASSLPRTNSYNEQFF.

The chain joins TRBV9 to TRBJ2-7, with D possibly being TRBD2 (5 bases). V gave up 0 bases and J gave up 2 bases, with 12 bases separating them. The CDR3 has 15 residues. The germline CDR1 and CDR2 sequences are SGDLS and YYNGEE. Written as DNA, the CDR3 is TGTGCCAGCAGCGTAGGGGGTGGAGGAGCCTACGAGCAGTACTTC. This gives the protein CASSVGGGGAYEQYF. The full variable domain, in which reference TRBV9 and TRBJ2-7 provide the parts outside the CDR3, is DSGVTQTPKHLITATGQRVTLRCSPRSGDLSVYWYQQSLDQGLQFLIQYYNGEERAKGNILERFSAQQFPDLHSELNLSSLELGDSALYFCASSVGGGGAYEQYFGPGTRLTVT.